This TCR beta chain was retrieved from a study of CD8 T cells in Susac syndrome. On the study more broadly: Eight of the sequenced Susac syndrome patients were in remission, and 5 or 6 had active disease.

With random hexamers, reverse transcription was performed on roughly 0.45 to 1 ug of RNA. Using its own MiXCR run on the immunoSEQ multiplex PCR reads, TCRdb lists one record per CDR3 protein. The repertoire consists of about 180,000 distinct CDR3 sequences, with 90% to 95% occurring once and the leading ten covering roughly 0.11%. The sequenced material came from CD4+ T cells from PBMCs. The receptor was derived from a human donor with Susac syndrome.

The CDR3 spells CASSLGPAGLNIQYF. The CDR3 region has the DNA TGTGCCAGCAGCCTAGGGCCCGCGGGGTTAAACATTCAGTACTTC. The genes are TRBV7-2 and TRBJ2-4; D perhaps matches TRBD2 (6 bases). CDR3 length: 15 amino acids. The V end was cut by 5 bases, the J end by 6 bases, with 17 bases between. Germline V gene sequence: CDR1 SGHTA, CDR2 FQGNSA.